The 18 T cell receptor beta chains given below trace back to one sample, sequenced in a study of regulatory T cells in long-lasting Graves disease (dated by TCRdb to 2020 to 2022). The meaning of the sample's time point label: newly diagnosed GD, antithyroid drugs for less than 3 months. For both TCR sequencing and RNA sequencing, RNA was extracted from PBMCs using TRIzol. The method was multiplex PCR. This sample was sequenced with an Illumina HiSeq 4000. To build TCR beta libraries, CDR3 regions were amplified by Arm-PCR using iRepertoire HTBI primers. TCRdb cleaned the public reads at Q25 with fastp, built clones with MiXCR and kept in-frame beta chains. Rows are combined by CDR3 protein, so each entry shows the most common genes and DNA. The sample includes 400,000 to 500,000 distinct CDR3 sequences, with 12% to 15% observed a single time. Together, the top ten hold approximately 15% of the sample.

The sample was also linked to a second study, of T cells in Graves' hyperthyroidism and ophthalmopathy.

The sample here was peripheral blood mononuclear cells (PBMCs), taken at new diagnosis, from a patient treated with antithyroid drugs. Receptor source: a woman aged 45-65 years with Graves disease. Donor details come from another sample of the same person, matched by shared clones.

This clonotype was found many times. The chain combines TRBV12-3 or TRBV12-4 with TRBJ1-4; maybe TRBD1 (6 bases). This CDR3 is 15 amino acids long. The germline V and J ends were trimmed by 3 bases and 8 bases, with 16 bases remaining between them. CDR3 coding DNA: TGTGCCAGCAGTTTGTCGGGAGGGGGATCGGAAAAACTGTTTTTT. Translated: CASSLSGGGSEKLFF.

This chain connects TRBV11-2 to TRBJ1-6, with no clear D. Germline V gives CDR1 SGHAT, CDR2 FQNNGV. The CDR3 is 17 amino acids. V lost 1 base to trimming and J lost 0 bases, with 10 bases between them. CDR3 residues: CASSLGAASSYNSPLHF. As DNA, the CDR3 is TGTGCCAGCAGCTTAGGTGCTGCGAGCTCCTATAATTCACCCCTCCACTTT.

This clonotype has just a few counts. V is TRBV5-6 and J is TRBJ2-1, with TRBD1 matching 10 bases. Germline V CDR1 and CDR2: SGHDT, YYEEEE. V lost 6 bases to trimming and J lost 9 bases; unmatched junction nucleotides: 12. The CDR3 runs to 15 residues. The CDR3 spells CASIPGTGARSEQFF. In DNA form, the CDR3 reads TGTGCCAGCATCCCCGGGACAGGGGCTAGAAGTGAGCAGTTCTTC.

This chain uses TRBV20-1 with TRBJ1-6; D ambiguous. V lost 1 base to trimming and J lost 0 bases, with 4 bases between them. The germline CDR1 and CDR2 sequences are DFQATT and SNEGSKA (reference sequence). The CDR3 runs to 14 residues. As DNA, the CDR3 is TGCAGTGCTAGAGTCAGCTCCTATAATTCACCCCTCCACTTT. This gives the protein CSARVSSYNSPLHF.

This clonotype was observed at least ten times. The chain employs TRBV2 and TRBJ1-1; 7 bases agree with TRBD1. Trimming took 2 bases from V and 7 from J; bases not matched to a gene: 10. This CDR3 region has 15 residues. Looked up from germline, CDR1 is SNHLY and CDR2 is FYNNEI. The CDR3 coding sequence is TGTGCCAGCAGTGAATCGACTACCCGGGACAGTGAAGCTTTCTTT. Translation gives CASSESTTRDSEAFF. The full variable domain, completed using reference TRBV2 and TRBJ1-1, is EPEVTQTPSHQVTQMGQEVILRCVPISNHLYFYWYRQILGQKVEFLVSFYNNEISEKSEIFDDQFSVERPDGSNFTLKIRSTKLEDSAMYFCASSESTTRDSEAFFGQGTRLTVV.

This clonotype occurred many times. The V call is TRBV28, the J call TRBJ2-7; 9 bases agree with TRBD2. Germline V lookup: CDR1 MDHEN, CDR2 SYDVKM. J lost 3 bases, V lost 5 bases, and 8 bases had no gene match. CDR3 length equals 15 residues. The DNA for the CDR3 is TGTGCCAGCAGTCGGATTAGCGGGAGTCTCTACGAGCAGTACTTC. Its protein is CASSRISGSLYEQYF.

The rearrangement joins TRBV9 to TRBJ2-5; 12 bases align to TRBD2. This CDR3 is 16 amino acids long. CDR1 and CDR2 from the germline V gene are SGDLS and YYNGEE. Trimming removed 2 bases from V and 0 bases from J; junction bases left unmatched: 2. The CDR3 DNA sequence: TGTGCCAGCAGCGTGCGACTAGCGGGAGACCAAGAGACCCAGTACTTC. Translation gives CASSVRLAGDQETQYF.

This clonotype was counted only a few times. The chain has TRBV14 and TRBJ2-3, with D unresolved. The V gene lost 0 bases and the J gene lost 3 bases, with 10 bases spanning the gap. The CDR3 runs 15 residues. Germline CDR1 SGHDN, CDR2 FVKESK. DNA of the CDR3: TGTGCCAGCAGCCAAGATCGGATAGGTACAGATACGCAGTATTTT. Translated: CASSQDRIGTDTQYF.

In this sample, this clonotype turned up many times. The chain is built from TRBV11-3 and TRBJ2-2; 9 nucleotides agree with TRBD2. The CDR3 consists of 16 residues. With 5 bases clipped from V and 6 bases from J, the junction kept 10 bases outside the gene matches. The germline V gene encodes CDR1 SGHNT and CDR2 YENEEA. This CDR3 is CASSPSGGRAAGELFF. The CDR3 DNA reads as TGTGCCAGCAGCCCCAGCGGCGGGAGGGCCGCCGGGGAGCTGTTTTTT.

This clonotype was observed many times. The gene calls are TRBV5-1 and TRBJ2-3, with 9 bases fitting TRBD2. The CDR3 sequence is 16 residues long. V lost 4 bases to trimming and J lost 2 bases; unmatched junction nucleotides: 8. Germline V gives CDR1 SGHRS, CDR2 YFSETQ. CDR3 residues: CASSGGLASNTDTQYF. Here the CDR3 DNA reads TGCGCCAGCAGCGGGGGACTAGCTTCGAACACAGATACGCAGTATTTT.

The gene calls are TRBV9 and TRBJ2-3; D unresolved. There are 14 residues in the CDR3. Trimming cost V 0 bases and J 4 bases, with 9 bases left between them. In germline, CDR1 is SGDLS, CDR2 YYNGEE. The CDR3 protein is CASSVGTEADTQYF. The CDR3 DNA reads as TGTGCCAGCAGCGTAGGTACAGAAGCAGATACGCAGTATTTT.

This clonotype was seen ten or more times. This rearrangement joins TRBV12-3 or TRBV12-4 to TRBJ2-7; the D call may be TRBD1 or TRBD2 (7 bases each). The CDR3 loop spans 15 amino acids. Trimming took 3 bases from V and 0 from J, leaving 12 bases between them. CDR3 amino acids: CASSFERDSSYEQYF. The DNA for the CDR3 is TGTGCCAGCAGTTTCGAGCGGGACAGCTCCTACGAGCAGTACTTC.

A word on this clonotype: A junction end diverges from the germline sequence, so it may reflect a read error. This chain connects TRBV14 to TRBJ1-2; no clear D. CDR3 length equals 11 residues. The germline CDR1 and CDR2 sequences are SGHDN and FVKESK. The CDR3 DNA reads as TGTGCCAGCAGCCAAGCCGCAGGATTAGACTTC. Translating it yields CASSQAAGLDF. Together with reference TRBV14 and TRBJ1-2, the CDR3 gives the full variable domain: EAGVTQFPSHSVIEKGQTVTLRCDPISGHDNLYWYRRVMGKEIKFLLHFVKESKQDESGMPNNRFLAERTGGTYSTLKVQPAELEDSGVYFCASSQAAGLDFGSGTRLTVV.

Many counts were recorded for this clonotype. This rearrangement joins TRBV9 to TRBJ2-3; 7 bases are a match to TRBD2. Germline CDR1 is SGDLS and CDR2 is YYNGEE. The CDR3 extends over 15 amino acids. The trim removed 6 bases at V and 1 base at J, leaving 8 bases unmatched. The CDR3 DNA sequence: TGTGCCAGCAACCCGACTAGCATGGGCACAGATACGCAGTATTTT. This codes for CASNPTSMGTDTQYF.

Only a few counts were recorded for this clonotype. Possible read error: a much larger clone is one base away. The CDR3 here is CAARDRAHEQYF. The CDR3 DNA sequence: TGTGCCGCCCGGGACAGGGCCCACGAGCAGTACTTC. The chain uses TRBV10-3 and TRBJ2-7; 9 bases map to TRBD1. From germline, CDR1 is ENHRY and CDR2 SYGVKD. The trim removed 11 bases at V and 5 bases at J, leaving 7 bases unmatched. This CDR3 comprises 12 residues.

Ten or more counts support this clonotype. This chain links TRBV28 with TRBJ2-7; TRBD2 matches 8 bases. Germline V gene lookup returns CDR1 MDHEN and CDR2 SYDVKM. The length of the CDR3 is 19 residues. The V and J ends lost 2 bases and 3 bases, in that order; junction bases with no gene match: 18. CDR3 nucleotide sequence: TGTGCCAGCAGTTTAATTAGGCGGGGACTAGTATGGGTTCACTACGAGCAGTACTTC. Protein: CASSLIRRGLVWVHYEQYF.

This clonotype was picked up many times. The rearrangement links TRBV28 to TRBJ2-5; D is ambiguous. Germline assignment: CDR1 MDHEN and CDR2 SYDVKM. This CDR3 has 13 residues. With 7 bases removed from V and 0 bases from J, the gap between germline ends came to 9 bases. The CDR3 region has the DNA TGTGCCAGCACGATAAGTAACCAAGAGACCCAGTACTTC. It translates to CASTISNQETQYF.

The chain couples TRBV10-3 to TRBJ1-4, with D possibly matching TRBD1 (5 bases). Trimming cost V 6 bases and J 8 bases, with 16 bases left between them. CDR3 size: 14 residues. CDR1 ENHRY and CDR2 SYGVKD come from the germline V gene. CDR3 in DNA: TGTGCCATCAGCGTCGGGATCGGACAAGAAAAACTGTTTTTT. Encoded protein: CAISVGIGQEKLFF.